Described below is a single TCR beta chain sequence and its context. Authors' analysis steps: Reference gene primers were amplified, and this amplification served to estimate nucleated cell counts. Clones were read by immunoSEQ multiplex PCR, and TCRdb kept only the in-frame ones, dropping some. V and J calls and clone size are given by that table; D and trimming were obtained from the DNA. The profile shows hundreds of thousands of clones, 70% to 90% of them singletons. The sample originates from a study of blood T cell repertoires in COVID-19. Study as a whole: Both acute and convalescent COVID-19 samples were obtained from the United States, Italy and Spain. T cells, B-cell-depleted T cells, or PBMCs provided the cDNA or gDNA that served as material.

Enrolled through a virtual design, the participants were between roughly 18 and 100 years of age and came from some 25 US areas. The CDR3 runs 17 residues. Germline CDR1 and CDR2: SGHAT and FQNNGV. With 6 bases clipped from V and 1 base from J, the junction kept 12 bases outside the gene matches. Sequencing was done on a sample of PBMCs or T cells enriched from blood (not recorded which). The rearrangement uses TRBV11-2 and TRBJ1-1; 9 bases match TRBD1. This sequence originates from a man aged 25 to 40 who had recovered from COVID-19. As DNA, the CDR3 is TGTGCCAGCAGGGAGAATCACAGGGGGCGGGAGAACACTGAAGCTTTCTTT. Amino acids: CASRENHRGRENTEAFF. Full variable domain (missing parts from reference TRBV11-2 and TRBJ1-1): EAGVAQSPRYKIIEKRQSVAFWCNPISGHATLYWYQQILGQGPKLLIQFQNNGVVDDSQLPKDRFSAERLKGVDSTLKIQPAKLEDSAVYLCASRENHRGRENTEAFFGQGTRLTVV.